The entry that follows covers one TCR beta chain sequence. As yet, its antigen is unknown. Clones were read by immunoSEQ multiplex PCR, and TCRdb kept only the in-frame ones, dropping some. The sample carries about 180,000 clones, 85% to 90% recorded once. These data come from a study of T cell responses to AZD1222 COVID-19 vaccine. Findings and limits, study-wide: Among spike-specific TCRs, nearly half reportedly target unmutated variant regions.

The trim removed 0 bases at V and 4 bases at J, leaving 8 bases unmatched. Germline loops: CDR1 SGDLS, CDR2 YYNGEE. The CDR3 sequence is 17 residues long. The TCR sequence derives from an adult who received the MenACWY meningococcal vaccine as a control. Sequencing was performed on peripheral blood, taken 28 days after the second dose of the MenACWY control vaccine. This chain connects TRBV9 to TRBJ2-5, with TRBD1 identical over 11 bases. The DNA of the CDR3 is TGTGCCAGCAGCGTAGGGTGGGGACAGGGGGGTAGAGAGACCCAGTACTTC. As protein: CASSVGWGQGGRETQYF. The complete variable domain, with remaining parts taken from reference TRBV9 and TRBJ2-5, reads DSGVTQTPKHLITATGQRVTLRCSPRSGDLSVYWYQQSLDQGLQFLIQYYNGEERAKGNILERFSAQQFPDLHSELNLSSLELGDSALYFCASSVGWGQGGRETQYFGPGTRLLVL.